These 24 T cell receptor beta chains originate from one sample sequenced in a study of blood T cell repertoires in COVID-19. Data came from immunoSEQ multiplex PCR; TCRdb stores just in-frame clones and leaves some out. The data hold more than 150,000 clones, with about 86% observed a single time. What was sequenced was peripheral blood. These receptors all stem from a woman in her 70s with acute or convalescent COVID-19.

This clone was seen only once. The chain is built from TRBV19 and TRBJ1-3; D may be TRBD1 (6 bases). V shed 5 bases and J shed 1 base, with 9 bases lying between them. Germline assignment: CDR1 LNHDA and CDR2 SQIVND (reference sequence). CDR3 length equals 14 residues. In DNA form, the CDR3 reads TGTGCCAGTAGTCAGCAGGGGTCTGGAAACACCATATATTTT. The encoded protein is CASSQQGSGNTIYF.

The CDR3 DNA sequence: TGTGCCAGCATCGGGACAGGGGGCCGGGCAGATACGCAGTATTTT. It specifies CASIGTGGRADTQYF. This sequence joins TRBV2 and TRBJ2-3, with TRBD1 matching over 12 bases. CDR1 is SNHLY, CDR2 FYNNEI, per germline. CDR3 size: 15 residues. V shed 7 bases and J 4 bases; nucleotides not matched to a gene: 6.

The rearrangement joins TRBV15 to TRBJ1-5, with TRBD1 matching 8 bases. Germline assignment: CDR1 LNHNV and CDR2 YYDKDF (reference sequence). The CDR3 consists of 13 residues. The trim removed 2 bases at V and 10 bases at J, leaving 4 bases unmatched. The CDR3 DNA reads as TGTGCCACCAGCAGACAGGGGGCCGGACCCCAGCATTTT. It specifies CATSRQGAGPQHF.

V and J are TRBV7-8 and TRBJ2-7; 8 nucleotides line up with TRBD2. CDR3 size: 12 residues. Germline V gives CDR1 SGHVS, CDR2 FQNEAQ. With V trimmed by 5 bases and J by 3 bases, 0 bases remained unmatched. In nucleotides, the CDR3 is TGTGCCAGCAGCGCGGGGGGCTACGAGCAGTACTTC. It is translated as CASSAGGYEQYF. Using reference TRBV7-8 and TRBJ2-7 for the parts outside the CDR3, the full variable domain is GAGVSQSPRYKVAKRGQDVALRCDPISGHVSLFWYQQALGQGPEFLTYFQNEAQLDKSGLPSDRFFAERPEGSVSTLKIQRTQQEDSAVYLCASSAGGYEQYFGPGTRLTVT.

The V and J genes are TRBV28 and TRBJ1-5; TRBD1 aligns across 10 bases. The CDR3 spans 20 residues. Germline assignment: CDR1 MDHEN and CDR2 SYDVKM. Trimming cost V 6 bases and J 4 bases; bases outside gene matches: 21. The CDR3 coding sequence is TGTGCCAGCAGGGGAACCGGACAGGGGGTACGATCGGGGGTAAATCAGCCCCAGCATTTT. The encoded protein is CASRGTGQGVRSGVNQPQHF.

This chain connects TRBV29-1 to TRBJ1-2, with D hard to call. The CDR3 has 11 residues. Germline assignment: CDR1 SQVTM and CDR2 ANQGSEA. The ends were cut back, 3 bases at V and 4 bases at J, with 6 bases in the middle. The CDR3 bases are TGCAGCGTTGATACGGGCTATGGCTACACCTTC. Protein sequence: CSVDTGYGYTF. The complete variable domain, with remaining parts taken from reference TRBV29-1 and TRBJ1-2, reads SAVISQKPSRDICQRGTSLTIQCQVDSQVTMMFWYRQQPGQSLTLIATANQGSEATYESGFVIDKFPISRPNLTFSTLTVSNMSPEDSSIYLCSVDTGYGYTFGSGTRLTVV.

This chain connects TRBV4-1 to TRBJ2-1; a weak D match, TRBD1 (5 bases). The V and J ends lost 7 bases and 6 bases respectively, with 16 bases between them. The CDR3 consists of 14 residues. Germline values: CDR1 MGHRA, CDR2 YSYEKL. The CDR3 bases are TGCGCCAGCACCCTGGATAGGGGCGGCAATGAGCAGTTCTTC. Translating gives CASTLDRGGNEQFF.

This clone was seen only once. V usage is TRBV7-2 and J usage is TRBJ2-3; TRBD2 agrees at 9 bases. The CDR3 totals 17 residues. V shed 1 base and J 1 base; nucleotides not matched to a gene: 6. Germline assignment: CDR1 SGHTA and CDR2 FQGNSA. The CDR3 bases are TGTGCCAGCAGCTTAGTTGGTAGCGGGGGCCGCACAGATACGCAGTATTTT. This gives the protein CASSLVGSGGRTDTQYF.

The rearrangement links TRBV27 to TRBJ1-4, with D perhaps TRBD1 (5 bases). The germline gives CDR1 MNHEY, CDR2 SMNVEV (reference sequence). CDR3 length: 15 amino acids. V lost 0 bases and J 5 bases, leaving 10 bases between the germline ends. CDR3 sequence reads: CASSLSVRQNEKLFF. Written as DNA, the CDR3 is TGTGCCAGCAGTTTATCAGTAAGACAGAATGAAAAACTGTTTTTT.

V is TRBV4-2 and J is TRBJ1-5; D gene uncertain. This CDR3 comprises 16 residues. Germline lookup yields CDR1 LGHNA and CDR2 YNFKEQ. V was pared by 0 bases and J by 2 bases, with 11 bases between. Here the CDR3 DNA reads TGTGCCAGCAGCCAAGATTTGGGGAGTGGCAATCAGCCCCAGCATTTT. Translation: CASSQDLGSGNQPQHF.

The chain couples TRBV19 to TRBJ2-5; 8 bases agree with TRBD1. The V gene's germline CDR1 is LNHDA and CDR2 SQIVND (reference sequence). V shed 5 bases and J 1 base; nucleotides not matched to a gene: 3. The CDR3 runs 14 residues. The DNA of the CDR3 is TGTGCCAGTAGTCCGGGACAGGTCCAAGAGACCCAGTACTTC. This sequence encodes CASSPGQVQETQYF.

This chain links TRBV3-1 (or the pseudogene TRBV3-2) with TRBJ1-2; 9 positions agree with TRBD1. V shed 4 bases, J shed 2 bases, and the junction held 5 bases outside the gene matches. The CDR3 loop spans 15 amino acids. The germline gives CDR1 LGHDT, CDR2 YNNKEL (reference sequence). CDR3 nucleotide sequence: TGTGCCAGCAGCCCATCCGGGACAGGGAACTATGGCTACACCTTC. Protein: CASSPSGTGNYGYTF.

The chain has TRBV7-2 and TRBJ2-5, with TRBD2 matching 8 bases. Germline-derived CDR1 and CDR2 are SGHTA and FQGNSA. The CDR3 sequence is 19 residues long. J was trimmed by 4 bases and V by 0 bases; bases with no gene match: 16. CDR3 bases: TGTGCCAGCAGCTTAGCGTGGTTAAGCGGGGGTAGCCAGGGAGAGACCCAGTACTTC. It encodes CASSLAWLSGGSQGETQYF.

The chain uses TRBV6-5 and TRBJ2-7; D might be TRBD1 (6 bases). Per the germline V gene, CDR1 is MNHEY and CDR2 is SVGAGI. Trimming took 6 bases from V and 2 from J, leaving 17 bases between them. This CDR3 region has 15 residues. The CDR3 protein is CASRGATGLPYEQYF. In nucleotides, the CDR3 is TGTGCCAGCAGGGGGGCGACAGGTCTTCCCTACGAGCAGTACTTC.

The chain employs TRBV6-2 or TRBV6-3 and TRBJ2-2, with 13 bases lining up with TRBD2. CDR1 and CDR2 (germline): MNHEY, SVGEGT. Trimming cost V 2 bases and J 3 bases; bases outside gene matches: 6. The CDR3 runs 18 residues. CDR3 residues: CASSYARLAGGDTGELFF. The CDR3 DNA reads TGTGCCAGCAGTTACGCACGACTAGCGGGAGGAGACACCGGGGAGCTGTTTTTT.

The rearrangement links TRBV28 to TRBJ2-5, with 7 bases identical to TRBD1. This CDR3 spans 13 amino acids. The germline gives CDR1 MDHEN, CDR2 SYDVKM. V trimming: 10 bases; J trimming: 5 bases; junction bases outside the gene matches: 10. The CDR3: CAIADRASETQYF. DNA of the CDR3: TGTGCCATTGCCGACAGGGCGAGCGAGACCCAGTACTTC.

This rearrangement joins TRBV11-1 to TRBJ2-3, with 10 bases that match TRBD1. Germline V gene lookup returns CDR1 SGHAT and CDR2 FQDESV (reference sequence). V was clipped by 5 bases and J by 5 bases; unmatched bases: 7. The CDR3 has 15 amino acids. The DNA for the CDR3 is TGTGCCAGCAGCCCCGGGACAGGGGTTTTAGATACGCAGTATTTT. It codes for CASSPGTGVLDTQYF.

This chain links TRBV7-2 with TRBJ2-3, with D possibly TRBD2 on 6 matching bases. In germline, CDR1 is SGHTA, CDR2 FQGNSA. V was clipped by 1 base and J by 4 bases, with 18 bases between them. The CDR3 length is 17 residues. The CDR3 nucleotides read TGTGCCAGCAGCTTAGTAGCGACAAAGGGAGGTTCAGATACGCAGTATTTT. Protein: CASSLVATKGGSDTQYF.

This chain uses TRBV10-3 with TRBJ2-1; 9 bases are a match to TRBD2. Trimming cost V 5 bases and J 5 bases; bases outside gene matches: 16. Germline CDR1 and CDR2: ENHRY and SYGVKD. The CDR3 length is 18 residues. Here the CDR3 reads CAISSRGPTSGSNNEQFF. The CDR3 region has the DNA TGTGCCATCAGTTCCCGGGGGCCCACTAGCGGGTCCAACAATGAGCAGTTCTTC.

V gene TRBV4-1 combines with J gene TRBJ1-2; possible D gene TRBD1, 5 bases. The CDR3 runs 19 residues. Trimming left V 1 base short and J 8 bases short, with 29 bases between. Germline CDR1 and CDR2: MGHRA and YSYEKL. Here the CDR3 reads CASSQVPSLVPGVGDGYTF. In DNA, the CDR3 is TGCGCCAGCAGCCAAGTTCCTTCCCTCGTCCCGGGGGTCGGAGACGGCTACACCTTC.

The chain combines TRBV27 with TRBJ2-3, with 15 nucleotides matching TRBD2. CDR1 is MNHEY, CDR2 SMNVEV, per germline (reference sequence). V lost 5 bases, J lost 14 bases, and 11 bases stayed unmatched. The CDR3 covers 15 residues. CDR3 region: CASSLLRTSGGALYF. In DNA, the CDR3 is TGTGCCAGCAGTCTACTCCGGACTAGCGGGGGGGCATTGTATTTT.

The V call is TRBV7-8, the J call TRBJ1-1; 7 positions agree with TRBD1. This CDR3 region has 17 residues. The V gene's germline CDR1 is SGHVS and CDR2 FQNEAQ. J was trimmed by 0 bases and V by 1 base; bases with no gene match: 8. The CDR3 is CASSLGPTGPMNTEAFF. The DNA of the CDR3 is TGTGCCAGCAGCTTAGGGCCGACAGGGCCGATGAACACTGAAGCTTTCTTT.

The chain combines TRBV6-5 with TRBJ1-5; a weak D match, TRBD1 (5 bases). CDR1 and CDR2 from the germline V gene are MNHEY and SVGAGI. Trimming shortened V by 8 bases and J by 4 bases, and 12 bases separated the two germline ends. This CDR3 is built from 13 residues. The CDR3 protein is CASGASLNQPQHF. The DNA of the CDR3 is TGTGCCAGCGGGGCCAGCTTAAATCAGCCCCAGCATTTT.

The CDR3 sequence is CASSSGQLNSGNTIYF. The CDR3 DNA is TGTGCCAGCAGTTCGGGACAGCTCAATTCTGGAAACACCATATATTTT. The V and J genes are TRBV28 and TRBJ1-3, with 7 bases aligning to TRBD1. The CDR3 is made up of 16 amino acids. Trimming cost V 4 bases and J 1 base; bases outside gene matches: 7. The germline gives CDR1 MDHEN, CDR2 SYDVKM.